Listed below are T cell receptor beta chains from one sample, sequenced in a study of shared clonotypes between healthy human individuals. Produced via immunoSEQ multiplex PCR; TCRdb's table is partial and in-frame only. The sample gives about 2.1 million clones, 93% of which show up once; around 1.7% is in the top ten. Sequencing input: naive CD8+ T cells from PBMCs. These receptor sequences come from a man aged 18-30 years in good health. Some clones in this sample may be carry-over from other donors' samples. Each CDR3 is given with its conserved first and last residue. A D gene is named only where the DNA matches it firmly. A row's size may be missing; if present it is once, few, many or a size class.

once	-	TRBV28	TRBJ1-1	TGTGCCAGCAGTTTAGAGGGGTATGGAGTGAACACTGAAGCTTTCTTT	CASSLEGYGVNTEAFF
-	TRBD2	TRBV28	TRBJ2-7	TGTGCCAGCACCCCCTGGGCTAGCGGGAGTCGCGAGCAGTACTTC	CASTPWASGSREQYF
-	-	TRBV9	TRBJ1-1	TGTGCCAGCAGCACGAACCCGGGGACACTGAACACTGAAGCTTTCTTT	CASSTNPGTLNTEAFF
-	-	TRBV19	TRBJ1-1	TGTGCCAGTAGTATTGGTCAGATGAACACTGAAGCTTTCTTT	CASSIGQMNTEAFF
once	-	TRBV27	TRBJ2-7	TGTGCCAGCAGTTTAAGTGGTTGGGGCTTATCCTACGAGCAGTACTTC	CASSLSGWGLSYEQYF
-	TRBD1	TRBV2	TRBJ1-1	TGTGCCACCTCACAGGGGGACACTGAAGCTTTCTTT	CATSQGDTEAFF
once	-	TRBV19	TRBJ2-7	TGTGCCAGTAGTATGCGAGGGGCTAGAGAGCAGTACTTC	CASSMRGAREQYF
-	-	TRBV5-6	TRBJ1-2	TGTGCCAGCAGCTTGGCACCAGAAAACTATGGCTACACCTTC	CASSLAPENYGYTF
-	TRBD1	TRBV19	TRBJ2-2	TGTGCCAGTAGTACCCGACAGGGGCACTACACCGGGGAGCTGTTTTTT	CASSTRQGHYTGELFF
-	-	TRBV7-9	TRBJ1-2	TGTGCCAGCAGCCCCCAGGGACCTCCGTCCGAAGCTAACTATGGCTACACCTTC	CASSPQGPPSEANYGYTF
-	TRBD2	TRBV7-9	TRBJ2-3	TGTGCCAGCAGCTTCCCAAGACTAGCGGGAGACACAGATACGCAGTATTTT	CASSFPRLAGDTDTQYF
-	-	TRBV4-3	TRBJ1-5	TGCGCCAGCAGCCAAGAGGTCGCAGCCGAGGGGAATCAGCCCCAGCATTTT	CASSQEVAAEGNQPQHF
-	-	TRBV6-5	TRBJ1-6	TGTGCCAGCAGTTACGCGGCGGAGGGGACTTCACCCCTCCACTTT	CASSYAAEGTSPLHF
-	TRBD2	TRBV7-9	TRBJ2-7	TGTGCCAGCACTCCTAGGTTAGGACTAGACTCCTACGAGCAGTACTTC	CASTPRLGLDSYEQYF
-	TRBD1	TRBV15	TRBJ2-2	TGTGCCACCAGCAAAGGGGGACAGGGGGTTGACACCGGGGAGCTGTTTTTT	CATSKGGQGVDTGELFF
-	-	TRBV5-6	TRBJ1-1	TGTGCCAGCAGTTTGGGGATTGAAGCTTTCTTT	CASSLGIEAFF
-	-	TRBV25-1	TRBJ1-1	TGTGCCAGCAGTGAAATAGGGCTGAACACTGAAGCTTTCTTT	CASSEIGLNTEAFF
once	TRBD1	TRBV25-1	TRBJ2-7	TGTGCCAGCAGTGGGGACAGCCGCTCCTACGAGCAGTACTTC	CASSGDSRSYEQYF
-	-	TRBV27	TRBJ1-2	TGTGCCAGCAGTTTATCGGGGGCAGGGAACGGCTACACCTTC	CASSLSGAGNGYTF
-	-	TRBV27	TRBJ2-7	TGTGCCAGCGGCACGAGAGACAGTAGCTACGAGCAGTACTTC	CASGTRDSSYEQYF
-	TRBD2	TRBV4-3	TRBJ2-3	TGCGCCAGCAGCCAAGATGCCCCCGGGACTAGGGTTCAAGATACGCAGTATTTT	CASSQDAPGTRVQDTQYF
-	TRBD1	TRBV29-1	TRBJ2-1	TGCAGCGTCGGGGCGGGACAGGTATTCTACAATGAGCAGTTCTTC	CSVGAGQVFYNEQFF
-	TRBD1	TRBV27	TRBJ1-2	TGTGCCAGCAGCACAGGGGCGGGTGGCTACACCTTC	CASSTGAGGYTF
-	-	TRBV7-3	TRBJ2-3	TGTGCCAGCAGCTTAACTCCGGGACCCACCACAGATACGCAGTATTTT	CASSLTPGPTTDTQYF
-	-	TRBV4-1	TRBJ2-2	TGCGCCAGCAGCGAACTCCACACGGTAGGGAACACCGGGGAGCTGTTTTTT	CASSELHTVGNTGELFF
few	TRBD1	TRBV7-6	TRBJ1-5	TGTGCCAGCAGCTCCGGGACAGGGAGCAATCAGCCCCAGCATTTT	CASSSGTGSNQPQHF
-	-	TRBV7-9	TRBJ2-2	TGTGCCAGGGGTGGGGCCGCCGGGGAGCTGTTTTTT	CARGGAAGELFF
-	-	TRBV19	TRBJ1-5	TGTGCCAGTAGTATTTTGGGAACAGGCAATCAGCCCCAGCATTTT	CASSILGTGNQPQHF
-	-	TRBV19	TRBJ2-3	TGTGCCAGTAGTCTCTTGCGGACGAGCACAGATACGCAGTATTTT	CASSLLRTSTDTQYF
-	-	TRBV13	TRBJ2-3	TGTGCCAGCAGCCAAAGGACAGCTAGCACAGATACGCAGTATTTT	CASSQRTASTDTQYF
-	-	TRBV28	TRBJ2-7	TGTGCCAGCAGTTTACAGGGCCGCGAGCAGTACTTC	CASSLQGREQYF
-	TRBD2	TRBV4-3	TRBJ2-3	TGCGCCAGCAGCCCCTACCCCAGACTAGCGGGAAGCACAGATACGCAGTATTTT	CASSPYPRLAGSTDTQYF
once	TRBD1	TRBV7-9	TRBJ2-7	TGTGCCAGCAGTCCCGGGACAGGGCGATGGGAGCAGTACTTC	CASSPGTGRWEQYF
-	TRBD1	TRBV28	TRBJ2-7	TGTGCCAGCAGTTCCCCCCTCGAGGGACAGGTAGGCGAGCAGTACTTC	CASSSPLEGQVGEQYF
-	TRBD2	TRBV10-3	TRBJ2-2	TGTGCCATCAGTGACGTGCCCGGGAGGCGATTTAACACCGGGGAGCTGTTTTTT	CAISDVPGRRFNTGELFF
-	-	TRBV14	TRBJ1-1	TGTGCCAGCAGTCTAGGGCCCCTAGGAGCTTTCTTT	CASSLGPLGAFF
-	TRBD1	TRBV30	TRBJ2-1	TGTGCCTACTATGACAGGGTAACCTACAATGAGCAGTTCTTC	CAYYDRVTYNEQFF
-	TRBD2	TRBV5-1	TRBJ2-2	TGCGCCAGCAGCTTTTTTAGCGGGGTTAACACCGGGGAGCTGTTTTTT	CASSFFSGVNTGELFF
-	-	TRBV15	TRBJ2-7	TGTGCCACCAGCAGGTATTTGGACAGCCCCACCTACGAGCAGTACTTC	CATSRYLDSPTYEQYF
-	-	TRBV29-1	TRBJ1-2	TGCAGCGTTGATCAAGGGGGATTCTATGGCTACACCTTC	CSVDQGGFYGYTF
-	-	TRBV28	TRBJ2-5	TGTGCCAGCAAACGACAAGAGACCCAGTACTTC	CASKRQETQYF
-	-	TRBV27	TRBJ2-7	TGTGCCAGCAGTTTGTCCAGGGGTAACCACGAGCAGTACTTC	CASSLSRGNHEQYF
few	-	TRBV9	TRBJ2-1	TGTGCCAGCAGCGTAGGGCGGAGCTCCTACAATGAGCAGTTCTTC	CASSVGRSSYNEQFF
-	-	TRBV11-2	TRBJ1-2	TGTGCCAGCAGCTTCTTCGCCCCCCGGGGCTTGGAAGGCTACACCTTC	CASSFFAPRGLEGYTF
-	-	TRBV7-9	TRBJ2-1	TGTGCCAGCAGCTTAGGGACGGAGGATGAGCAGTTCTTC	CASSLGTEDEQFF
-	-	TRBV27	TRBJ1-2	TGTGCCAGCAGTCCATCGATGGGGGCGCTGGACTATGGCTACACCTTC	CASSPSMGALDYGYTF
-	TRBD2	TRBV28	TRBJ2-5	TGTGCCAGCAGTTACCGCGGGACTAGCAGTCAAGAGACCCAGTACTTC	CASSYRGTSSQETQYF
-	-	TRBV11-2	TRBJ2-7	TGTGCCAGCAGCCCGCTTGTTTCCTACGAGCAGTACTTC	CASSPLVSYEQYF
-	TRBD1	TRBV23-1	TRBJ2-7	TGCGCCAGCAGTCAATCGGGGCGACAGGGGGCTTACGAGCAGTACTTC	CASSQSGRQGAYEQYF
few	-	TRBV5-1	TRBJ1-3	TGCGCCAGCAGCCCAAGGGACAAGCCCGTGGCTTCCATATATTTT	CASSPRDKPVASIYF